This is a list of T cell receptor beta chains from one sample in a study of blood T cell repertoires in COVID-19. Produced via immunoSEQ multiplex PCR; TCRdb's table is partial and in-frame only. The table has around 69,000 clones, approximately 85% seen once. Sequencing was done on a sample of peripheral blood. Source of these receptors: a man aged 45-65 years with acute or convalescent COVID-19. Each CDR3 is given with its conserved first and last residue. D genes are given only for firm matches. Some rows have no size entry. The others give once, few or many, or a class for an expanded clone.

D: TRBD1
size: NA
V: TRBV5-1
J: TRBJ1-1
DNA: TGCGCCAGCAGCTTGGAGACAGGGAGTCTCGCTGAAGCTTTCTTT
CDR3: CASSLETGSLAEAFF

D: NA
size: NA
V: TRBV4-1
J: TRBJ2-5
DNA: TGCGCCAGCAGCCAAGTGGGCCTCCTGTGGGAGACCCAGTACTTC
CDR3: CASSQVGLLWETQYF

D: TRBD1
size: few
V: TRBV11-1
J: TRBJ2-7
DNA: TGTGCCAGCAGCCACGACAGGGAGTCCTACGAGCAGTACTTC
CDR3: CASSHDRESYEQYF

D: NA
size: NA
V: TRBV18
J: TRBJ1-2
DNA: TGTGCCAGCTCACCAGGGAGGGGAGAGGCGAGCGGCTACACCTTC
CDR3: CASSPGRGEASGYTF

D: NA
size: NA
V: TRBV5-6
J: TRBJ2-2
DNA: TGTGCCAGCAGCCGCGGGACTGCAAGGGAGGAGCTGTTTTTT
CDR3: CASSRGTAREELFF

D: NA
size: NA
V: TRBV7-8
J: TRBJ2-3
DNA: TGTGCCAGCAGCCCGCCGGAGTCGTGGGCAGATACGCAGTATTTT
CDR3: CASSPPESWADTQYF

D: NA
size: NA
V: TRBV5-6
J: TRBJ1-3
DNA: TGTGCCAGCAGCTTGGGACATGCTGGAAACACCATATATTTT
CDR3: CASSLGHAGNTIYF

D: TRBD2
size: once
V: TRBV28
J: TRBJ2-7
DNA: TGTGCCAGCAGTTTAACGCGGGGGGTCGGGAACGAGCAGTACTTC
CDR3: CASSLTRGVGNEQYF

D: TRBD1
size: NA
V: TRBV30
J: TRBJ1-2
DNA: TGTGCCTGGAGGGGGACAGGAGGCTACACCTTC
CDR3: CAWRGTGGYTF

D: NA
size: NA
V: TRBV28
J: TRBJ1-5
DNA: TGTGCCAGCAGTTTATGGCGAGGGCACCAGCCCCAGCATTTT
CDR3: CASSLWRGHQPQHF

D: NA
size: NA
V: TRBV19
J: TRBJ2-3
DNA: TGTGCCAGTGGTACTAGTCGTTCCGTCTCAGATACGCAGTATTTT
CDR3: CASGTSRSVSDTQYF

D: TRBD1
size: NA
V: TRBV5-4
J: TRBJ1-3
DNA: TGTGCCAGCAGCTGGGACAGGGGAACTGGAAACACCATATATTTT
CDR3: CASSWDRGTGNTIYF

D: TRBD1
size: NA
V: TRBV18
J: TRBJ2-1
DNA: TGTGCCAGCTCACTCGCAACCGGGACAGACAATGAGCAGTTCTTC
CDR3: CASSLATGTDNEQFF

D: TRBD1
size: NA
V: TRBV6-5
J: TRBJ1-2
DNA: TGTGCCAGCAGTTACTCCCTGGGACAGGGAAAGTATGGCTACACCTTC
CDR3: CASSYSLGQGKYGYTF

D: TRBD1
size: NA
V: TRBV2
J: TRBJ1-4
DNA: TGTGCCAGCATCCCAAGGGACAGGGTGACTGAAAAACTGTTTTTT
CDR3: CASIPRDRVTEKLFF

D: NA
size: NA
V: TRBV4-1
J: TRBJ2-5
DNA: TGCGCCAGCAGCCAAGCGGGGTACCAAGAGACCCAGTACTTC
CDR3: CASSQAGYQETQYF

D: NA
size: NA
V: TRBV12-5
J: TRBJ2-2
DNA: TGTGCTAGTGGTCTCGGTCCGAACACCGGGGAGCTGTTTTTT
CDR3: CASGLGPNTGELFF

D: TRBD2
size: once
V: TRBV9
J: TRBJ2-3
DNA: TGTGCCAGCAGCGTAGAGGGACTAGCGGGCGACACAGATACGCAGTATTTT
CDR3: CASSVEGLAGDTDTQYF

D: TRBD2
size: NA
V: TRBV5-4
J: TRBJ2-5
DNA: TGTGCCAGCAGTCCTCCTGGGACTAGGGCCAGGGGCGTCGAGACCCAGTACTTC
CDR3: CASSPPGTRARGVETQYF

D: TRBD2
size: NA
V: TRBV27
J: TRBJ2-3
DNA: TGTGCCCGATTACAATTAGCGGGGGCTAGCACAGATACGCAGTATTTT
CDR3: CARLQLAGASTDTQYF

D: NA
size: NA
V: TRBV18
J: TRBJ2-1
DNA: TGTGCCAGCTCACCATCCGCTAGCCCCTACAATGAGCAGTTCTTC
CDR3: CASSPSASPYNEQFF

D: TRBD2
size: NA
V: TRBV3-1/TRBV3-2
J: TRBJ2-3
DNA: TGTGCCAGCAGCCTTGCGGGGGTAGATACGCAGTATTTT
CDR3: CASSLAGVDTQYF

D: TRBD1
size: NA
V: TRBV4-2
J: TRBJ1-3
DNA: TGTGCCAGCAGCCAAGAACCCACCTCACAGGGGATCTCTGGAAACACCATATATTTT
CDR3: CASSQEPTSQGISGNTIYF

D: TRBD2
size: once
V: TRBV4-1
J: TRBJ2-3
DNA: TGCGCCAGCAGCCAAGAACGGGGGGGATCCACAGATACGCAGTATTTT
CDR3: CASSQERGGSTDTQYF

D: TRBD1
size: few
V: TRBV7-2
J: TRBJ1-1
DNA: TGTGCCAGCAGCTTAGCAGGGGGCGCTGAAGCTTTCTTT
CDR3: CASSLAGGAEAFF

D: NA
size: once
V: TRBV6-6
J: TRBJ1-5
DNA: TGTGCCAGCAGTTACTCACAGGTAATCCCCCTCCAGCCCCAGCATTTT
CDR3: CASSYSQVIPLQPQHF

D: TRBD1
size: NA
V: TRBV11-3
J: TRBJ1-5
DNA: TGTGCCAGCAGCTTGGGACAGGCTAATCAGCCCCAGCATTTT
CDR3: CASSLGQANQPQHF

D: NA
size: NA
V: TRBV3-1/TRBV3-2
J: TRBJ2-1
DNA: TGTGCCAGCAGCCGACTAAGCTCGGGCTACAATGAGCAGTTCTTC
CDR3: CASSRLSSGYNEQFF

D: TRBD1
size: many
V: TRBV10-3
J: TRBJ1-6
DNA: TGTGCCATCAGAGGGGACAGAAATTCACCCCTCCACTTT
CDR3: CAIRGDRNSPLHF

D: TRBD2
size: NA
V: TRBV5-4
J: TRBJ2-3
DNA: TGTGCCAGCAGCACACCCTCGGGGGGGGGCCTTGGAACAGATACGCAGTATTTT
CDR3: CASSTPSGGGLGTDTQYF

D: NA
size: once
V: TRBV24-1
J: TRBJ1-5
DNA: TGTGCCACCAGTGATGCGACCAGGGGCTACAATCAGCCCCAGCATTTT
CDR3: CATSDATRGYNQPQHF

D: TRBD2
size: NA
V: TRBV4-1
J: TRBJ2-1
DNA: TGCGCCAGCAGCCCAAGGACTAGCGGGAACAATGAGCAGTTCTTC
CDR3: CASSPRTSGNNEQFF

D: TRBD2
size: NA
V: TRBV5-4
J: TRBJ2-7
DNA: TGTGCCAGCAGCTTTGAGCGTAGCGGGGGAAACGAGCAGTACTTC
CDR3: CASSFERSGGNEQYF

D: TRBD2
size: once
V: TRBV4-1
J: TRBJ2-1
DNA: TGCGCCAGCAGCCTCGCTACTAGCGGGGGGCCTATCTACAATGAGCAGTTCTTC
CDR3: CASSLATSGGPIYNEQFF

D: TRBD2
size: NA
V: TRBV29-1
J: TRBJ2-5
DNA: TGCAGCTTCGGGACTAGCGGCCAAGAGACCCAGTACTTC
CDR3: CSFGTSGQETQYF

D: NA
size: NA
V: TRBV2
J: TRBJ1-1
DNA: TGTGCCAGCAGTGAAACAGCCGAAGCTTTCTTT
CDR3: CASSETAEAFF

D: NA
size: NA
V: TRBV6-5
J: TRBJ1-4
DNA: TGTGCCAGCAGCACAGGGTTCTCTAATGAAAAACTGTTTTTT
CDR3: CASSTGFSNEKLFF

D: NA
size: NA
V: TRBV7-9
J: TRBJ2-3
DNA: TGTGCCAGCAGATCTTGGGCCCGCGGGTCGGATACGCAGTATTTT
CDR3: CASRSWARGSDTQYF

D: NA
size: NA
V: TRBV5-1
J: TRBJ1-1
DNA: TGCGCCAGCAGCGACTCCGCTTCCGGAGGCACTGAAGCTTTCTTT
CDR3: CASSDSASGGTEAFF

D: TRBD1
size: NA
V: TRBV7-9
J: TRBJ2-2
DNA: TGTGCCAGCAGCCTCGGACAGGGACTTGTGGCCGGGGAGCTGTTTTTT
CDR3: CASSLGQGLVAGELFF

D: TRBD2
size: NA
V: TRBV7-7
J: TRBJ2-5
DNA: TGTGCTAGCAGCTTAGGCGGGGGGTACCAAGAGACCCAGTACTTC
CDR3: CASSLGGGYQETQYF

D: NA
size: NA
V: TRBV10-3
J: TRBJ1-1
DNA: TGTGCCATCAGTGAGTATGTGGCGGAGACTGAAGCTTTCTTT
CDR3: CAISEYVAETEAFF

D: NA
size: NA
V: TRBV7-2
J: TRBJ2-2
DNA: TGTGCCAGCAGCTTGGGGGACATTAACACCGGGGAGCTGTTTTTT
CDR3: CASSLGDINTGELFF

D: TRBD1
size: once
V: TRBV11-2
J: TRBJ1-2
DNA: TGTGCCAGCAGCCCGACAGGGGGCGCCTATGGCTACACCTTC
CDR3: CASSPTGGAYGYTF

D: TRBD1
size: NA
V: TRBV3-1/TRBV3-2
J: TRBJ1-1
DNA: TGTGCCAGCAGCGATATCGGACAGGTAAACACTGAAGCTTTCTTT
CDR3: CASSDIGQVNTEAFF

D: NA
size: NA
V: TRBV3-1/TRBV3-2
J: TRBJ1-1
DNA: TGTGCCAGCAGCCAAGATCTTCCAGGGAACACTGAAGCTTTCTTT
CDR3: CASSQDLPGNTEAFF

D: TRBD1
size: NA
V: TRBV6-5
J: TRBJ1-6
DNA: TGTGCCAGCAGCTCCGGGACAGAGAATTCACCCCTCCACTTT
CDR3: CASSSGTENSPLHF

D: NA
size: NA
V: TRBV7-9
J: TRBJ2-2
DNA: TGTGCCAGCAGCCGGTACACCGGGGAGCTGTTTTTT
CDR3: CASSRYTGELFF

D: NA
size: once
V: TRBV13
J: TRBJ1-1
DNA: TGTGCCAGCAGCCCCCAAGGGGGGGTTGAAGCTTTCTTT
CDR3: CASSPQGGVEAFF

D: NA
size: NA
V: TRBV2
J: TRBJ2-3
DNA: TGTGCCAGCGGAGTAGGGGCCACAGATACGCAGTATTTT
CDR3: CASGVGATDTQYF